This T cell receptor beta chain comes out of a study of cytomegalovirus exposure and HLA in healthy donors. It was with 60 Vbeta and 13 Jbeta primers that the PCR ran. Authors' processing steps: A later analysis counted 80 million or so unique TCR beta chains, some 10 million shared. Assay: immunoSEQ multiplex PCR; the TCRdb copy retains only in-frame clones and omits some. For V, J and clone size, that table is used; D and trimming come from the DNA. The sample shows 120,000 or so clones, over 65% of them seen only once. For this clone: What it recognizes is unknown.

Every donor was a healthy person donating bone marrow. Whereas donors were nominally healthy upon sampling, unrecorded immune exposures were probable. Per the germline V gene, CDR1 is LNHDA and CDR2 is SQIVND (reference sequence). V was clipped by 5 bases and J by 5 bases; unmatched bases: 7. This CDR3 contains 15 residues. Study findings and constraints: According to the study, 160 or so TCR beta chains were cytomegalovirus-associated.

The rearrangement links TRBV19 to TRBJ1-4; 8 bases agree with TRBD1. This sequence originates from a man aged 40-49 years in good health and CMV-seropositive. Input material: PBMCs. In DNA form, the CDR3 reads TGTGCCAGTAGTCCCCCCACAGGGGGGAATGAAAAACTGTTTTTT. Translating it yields CASSPPTGGNEKLFF.